These T cell receptor beta chains were read from a single sample in a study of blood T cell repertoires in COVID-19. Assay: immunoSEQ multiplex PCR; the TCRdb copy retains only in-frame clones and omits some. The sample has 180,000 or so clones, more than 75% seen once. Sequencing used peripheral blood. The origin of the receptors is a woman between 65 and 79 years old with acute or convalescent COVID-19. Both conserved end residues are part of each CDR3. D genes are given only for firm matches. Only some rows state a clone size, as once, few, many or a class for expanded clones.

-	TRBV3-1/TRBV3-2	-	TRBJ2-7	CASSRAGTATYEQYF	TGTGCCAGCAGCCGAGCAGGGACTGCGACCTACGAGCAGTACTTC
-	TRBV30	-	TRBJ1-4	CAWSPSLETTNEKLFF	TGTGCCTGGAGTCCCTCTTTGGAGACAACTAATGAAAAACTGTTTTTT
-	TRBV6-1	once	TRBJ2-3	CASSEQGSPATQYF	TGTGCCAGCAGTGAACAGGGCTCCCCGGCTACGCAGTATTTT
-	TRBV4-3	-	TRBJ2-2	CASSLETGEYTGELFF	TGCGCCAGCAGCCTCGAGACAGGAGAATACACCGGGGAGCTGTTTTTT
-	TRBV3-1/TRBV3-2	-	TRBJ1-1	CATQPDRTNTEAFF	TGTGCCACCCAGCCCGACAGAACGAACACTGAAGCTTTCTTT
-	TRBV4-3	-	TRBJ2-3	CASSQERRNTDTQYF	TGCGCCAGCAGCCAAGAACGCAGGAACACAGATACGCAGTATTTT
-	TRBV11-1	-	TRBJ2-2	CASSFVGAHGELFF	TGTGCCAGCAGCTTTGTAGGGGCCCACGGGGAGCTGTTTTTT
-	TRBV6-1	-	TRBJ2-7	CASSDGARGVVYEQYF	TGTGCCAGCAGTGACGGAGCCAGGGGTGTTGTGTACGAGCAGTACTTC
TRBD1	TRBV19	-	TRBJ1-5	CASSIGQGVYNQPQHF	TGTGCCAGTAGTATTGGACAGGGGGTCTATAATCAGCCCCAGCATTTT
-	TRBV19	-	TRBJ1-2	CASSISGGYYGYTF	TGTGCCAGTAGTATATCGGGAGGTTACTATGGCTACACCTTC
TRBD1	TRBV29-1	-	TRBJ2-5	CSVERRDRQETQYF	TGCAGCGTTGAGCGCCGGGACAGGCAAGAGACCCAGTACTTC
TRBD1	TRBV29-1	-	TRBJ1-1	CSVAGGGSTTEAFF	TGCAGCGTCGCAGGGGGCGGTTCGACCACTGAAGCTTTCTTT
TRBD2	TRBV9	-	TRBJ2-3	CASSVGASGTTDTQYF	TGTGCCAGCAGCGTAGGGGCTAGCGGGACGACAGATACGCAGTATTTT
-	TRBV2	-	TRBJ1-3	CASRGRGVGNTIYF	TGTGCCAGCAGGGGCAGGGGAGTTGGAAACACCATATATTTT
TRBD1	TRBV27	-	TRBJ2-2	CASSYFGQGGTGELFF	TGTGCCAGCAGTTATTTCGGACAGGGCGGAACCGGGGAGCTGTTTTTT
TRBD1	TRBV29-1	-	TRBJ1-3	CSVLTEQGARNTIYF	TGCAGCGTGCTCACAGAACAGGGGGCGAGAAACACCATATATTTT
TRBD1	TRBV7-2	-	TRBJ2-2	CASSLVRGQGGELFF	TGTGCCAGCAGCTTAGTTAGGGGGCAGGGCGGGGAGCTGTTTTTT